This note documents a single TCR beta chain sequence. Which antigen it targets is not known. This specimen comes from a study of monozygotic twins with inflammatory bowel disease (dated by TCRdb to between 2018 and 2021). Study-wide context: The full study comprised 30 or so monozygotic twin pairs: nine German pairs (four IBD-concordant, five IBD-discordant) and 19 IBD-discordant Danish pairs. Within discordant pairs, disease-associated traits were sought mainly by comparing IBD patients with their genetically identical healthy co-twins. Each individual had, on average, about 151 000 unique TCRalpha sequences and 181 000 unique TCRbeta sequences available for analysis. The investigation overall reported the following: The analysis was unable to tell different T cell subtypes apart. Because patients received different immunosuppressive treatments, the repertoires may have picked up extra background noise and variability between individuals. Compared with healthy twins, IBD patients had fewer clonotypes in common with other individuals, a difference most pronounced in patients showing signs of disease activity. No single strong signal or clonotype linked to IBD turned up in the results, so the idea that one exists was not supported. TCRbeta repertoire diversity, by inverse Simpson index, was decreased in IBD patients compared with their healthy co-twins. Concordant and discordant twins showed no difference in repertoire similarity, possibly because of limited statistical power.

Based on the germline V gene, the CDR1 and CDR2 sequences are SGHRS and YFSETQ. The CDR3 numbers 14 residues from cysteine through phenylalanine. DNA was not recorded. Libraries were made using 5' RACE. For each TCR library, approximately 3,700 ng of total RNA was used. For each sample, cDNA synthesis was carried out in eight separate reactions using SMARTScribe reverse transcriptase. During cDNA synthesis, unique molecular identifiers containing a 6-nucleotide sample barcode were introduced by template switching. Amplification of TCRalpha and TCRbeta cDNA involved two nested PCRs of 16 and 9 cycles, and each PCR was followed by bead purification. Before amplification, the cDNA was treated with uracil DNA-glycosylase and purified using the QIAquick PCR purification kit. In the second PCR, Illumina TruSeq-compatible adapters and sample-specific barcodes were added. TapeStation and Qubit were used to check library quality and concentration, and 4 to 6.5 ng of each library went into the pool. The pooled libraries were sequenced with 2 x 100 bp reads and custom sequencing primers on an Illumina HiSeq2500 single-index Rapid Run. As for the original processing: MiGEC version 1.2.6 was used for UMI-based consensus assembly to correct PCR and sequencing errors. MiXCR version 2.1.1 was used to carry out V(D)J alignment, clonotype assembly and CDR3 extraction. To normalise gene usage, clonotype sharing and MAIT/NKT TCR abundance, the analysis used the top 1000, 10 000 and 20 000 clonotypes per sample. Diversity was computed as the inverse Simpson index with the vegan R package after downsampling to 27 000 UMIs. Statistical testing used paired Mann-Whitney U tests on the discordant twin pairs and applied Benjamini-Hochberg correction for multiple testing. TCRdb reprocessed the reads, reporting each CDR3 protein sequence once and no DNA. For this entry, the V and J calls and clone size follow TCRdb and not the study's own pipeline. The sample's table covers roughly 160,000 distinct CDR3 sequences. The top ten hold about 7.4% of the sample.

From each donor, a roughly 2.6 ml peripheral blood sample was collected into PAXgene tubes and stored at -80 degrees C. Without any T cell sorting, total RNA was extracted from whole blood using the PAXgene blood miRNA kit on an automated QIAcube. Peripheral blood from monozygotic twin pairs, either concordant or discordant for inflammatory bowel disease, underwent deep TCRalpha and TCRbeta repertoire profiling that used unique molecular barcoding. Smoking habits were recorded for all twin pairs, and each individual was classified as a current, former or never smoker. The sample consisted of blood. This TCR came from a human donor with ulcerative colitis or Crohn's disease, or a healthy co-twin of an affected twin (not recorded which). Recombination joined TRBV5-1 with TRBJ1-1. CDR3 loop: CASSLEIGRTEAFF.